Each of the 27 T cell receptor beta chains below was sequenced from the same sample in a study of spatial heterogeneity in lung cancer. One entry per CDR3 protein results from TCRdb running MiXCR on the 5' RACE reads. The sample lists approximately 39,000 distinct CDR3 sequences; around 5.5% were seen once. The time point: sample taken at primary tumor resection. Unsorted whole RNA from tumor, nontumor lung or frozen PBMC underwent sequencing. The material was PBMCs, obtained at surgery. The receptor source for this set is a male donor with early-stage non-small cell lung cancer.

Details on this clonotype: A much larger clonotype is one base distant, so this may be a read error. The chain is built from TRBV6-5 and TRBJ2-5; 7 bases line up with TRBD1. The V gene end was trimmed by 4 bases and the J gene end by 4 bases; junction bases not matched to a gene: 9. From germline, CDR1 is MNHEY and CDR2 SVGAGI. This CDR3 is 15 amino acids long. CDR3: CASSWSRGCTETQYF. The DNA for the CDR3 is TGTGCCAGCAGTTGGAGCAGGGGGTGTACAGAGACCCAGTACTTC.

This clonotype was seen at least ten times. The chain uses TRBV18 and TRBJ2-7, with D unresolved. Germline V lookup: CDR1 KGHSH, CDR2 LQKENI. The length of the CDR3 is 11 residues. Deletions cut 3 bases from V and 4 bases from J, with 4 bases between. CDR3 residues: CASSPGYEQYF. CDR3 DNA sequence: TGTGCCAGCTCACCGGGGTACGAGCAGTACTTC.

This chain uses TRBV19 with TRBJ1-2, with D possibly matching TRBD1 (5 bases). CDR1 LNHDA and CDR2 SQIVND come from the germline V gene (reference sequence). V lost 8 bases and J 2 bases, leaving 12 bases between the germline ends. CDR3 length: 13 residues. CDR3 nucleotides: TGTGCCAGTCTTGACAGCACCAACTATGGCTACACCTTC. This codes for CASLDSTNYGYTF.

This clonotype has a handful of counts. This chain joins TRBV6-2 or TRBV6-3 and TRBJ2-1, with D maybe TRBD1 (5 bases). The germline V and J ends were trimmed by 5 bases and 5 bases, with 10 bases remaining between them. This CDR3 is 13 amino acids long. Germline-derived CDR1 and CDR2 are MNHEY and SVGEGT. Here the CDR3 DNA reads TGTGCCAGCAGTCCGGACAAAAACAATGAGCAGTTCTTC. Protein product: CASSPDKNNEQFF.

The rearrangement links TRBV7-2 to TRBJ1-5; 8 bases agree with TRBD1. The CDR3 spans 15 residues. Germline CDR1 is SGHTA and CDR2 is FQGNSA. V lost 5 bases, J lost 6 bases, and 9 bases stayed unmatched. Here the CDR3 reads CASSTDRGRGQPQHF. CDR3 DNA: TGTGCCAGCAGCACCGACAGGGGACGGGGTCAGCCCCAGCATTTT.

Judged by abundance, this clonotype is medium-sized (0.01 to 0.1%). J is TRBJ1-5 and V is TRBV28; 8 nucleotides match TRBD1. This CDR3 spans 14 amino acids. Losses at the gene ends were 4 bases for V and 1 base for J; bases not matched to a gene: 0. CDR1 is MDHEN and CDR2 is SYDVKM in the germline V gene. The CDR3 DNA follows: TGTGCCAGCAGTTGGGACAGGAGCAATCAGCCCCAGCATTTT. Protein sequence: CASSWDRSNQPQHF.

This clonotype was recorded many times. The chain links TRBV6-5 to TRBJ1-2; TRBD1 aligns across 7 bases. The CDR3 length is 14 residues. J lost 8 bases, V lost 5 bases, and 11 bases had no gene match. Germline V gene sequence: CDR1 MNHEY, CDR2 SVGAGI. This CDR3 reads CASSLNTGVGGYTF. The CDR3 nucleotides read TGTGCCAGCAGTCTAAATACAGGGGTTGGGGGCTACACCTTC.

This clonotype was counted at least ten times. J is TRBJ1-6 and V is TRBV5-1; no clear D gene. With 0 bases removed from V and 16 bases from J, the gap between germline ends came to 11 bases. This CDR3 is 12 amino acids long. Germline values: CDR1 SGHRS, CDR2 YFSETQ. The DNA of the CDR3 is TGCGCCAGCAGCTTGGAACATCGGGTTCTCCACTTT. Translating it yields CASSLEHRVLHF.

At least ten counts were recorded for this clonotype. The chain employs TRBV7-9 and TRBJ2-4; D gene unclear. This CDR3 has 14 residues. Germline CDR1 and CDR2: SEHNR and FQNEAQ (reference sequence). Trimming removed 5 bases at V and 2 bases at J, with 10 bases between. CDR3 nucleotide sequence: TGTGCCAGCAGCCAAGACCTCTCCAAAAACATTCAGTACTTC. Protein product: CASSQDLSKNIQYF.

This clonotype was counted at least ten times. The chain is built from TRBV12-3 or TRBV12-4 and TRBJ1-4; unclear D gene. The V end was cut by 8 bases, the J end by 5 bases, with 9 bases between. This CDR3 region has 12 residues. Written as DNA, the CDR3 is TGTGCCAGCGGCCGACAAAATGAAAAACTGTTTTTT. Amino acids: CASGRQNEKLFF.

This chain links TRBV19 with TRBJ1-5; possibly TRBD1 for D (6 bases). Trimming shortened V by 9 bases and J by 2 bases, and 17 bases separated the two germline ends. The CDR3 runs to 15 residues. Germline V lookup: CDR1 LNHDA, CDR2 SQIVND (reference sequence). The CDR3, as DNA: TGTGCCAGCCGCTCGACCACAGGGCGCAATCAGCCCCAGCATTTT. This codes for CASRSTTGRNQPQHF.

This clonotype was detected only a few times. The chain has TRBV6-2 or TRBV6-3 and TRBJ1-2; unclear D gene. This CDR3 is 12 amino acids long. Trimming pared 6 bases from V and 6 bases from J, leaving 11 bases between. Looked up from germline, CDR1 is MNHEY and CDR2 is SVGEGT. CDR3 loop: CASSLSLDGYTF. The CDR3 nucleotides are TGTGCCAGCAGCCTGTCTCTGGATGGCTACACCTTC.

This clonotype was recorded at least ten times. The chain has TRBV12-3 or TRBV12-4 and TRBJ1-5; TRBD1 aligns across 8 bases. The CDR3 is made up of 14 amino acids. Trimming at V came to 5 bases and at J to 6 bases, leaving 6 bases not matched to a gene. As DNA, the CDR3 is TGTGCCAGCAGTACTCAGGGGGCGTCTCAGCCCCAGCATTTT. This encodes CASSTQGASQPQHF.

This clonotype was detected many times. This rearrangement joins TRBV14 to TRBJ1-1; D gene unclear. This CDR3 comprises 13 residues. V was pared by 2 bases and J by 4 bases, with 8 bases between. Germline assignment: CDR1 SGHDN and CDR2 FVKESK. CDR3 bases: TGTGCCAGCAGCCAATTCGACGGCACTGAAGCTTTCTTT. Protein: CASSQFDGTEAFF.

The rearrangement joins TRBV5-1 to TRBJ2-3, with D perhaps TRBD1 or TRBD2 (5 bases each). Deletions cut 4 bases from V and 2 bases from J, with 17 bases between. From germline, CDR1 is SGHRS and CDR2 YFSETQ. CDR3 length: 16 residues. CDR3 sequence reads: CASSQAVQGPTDTQYF. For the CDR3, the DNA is TGCGCCAGCAGCCAGGCCGTGCAGGGACCCACAGATACGCAGTATTTT.

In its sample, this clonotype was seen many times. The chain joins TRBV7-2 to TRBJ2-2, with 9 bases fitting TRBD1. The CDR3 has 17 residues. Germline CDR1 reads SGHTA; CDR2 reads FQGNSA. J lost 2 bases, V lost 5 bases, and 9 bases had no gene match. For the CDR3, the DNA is TGTGCCAGCAGCCCTACAGGGGGCAGTTTTAACACCGGGGAGCTGTTTTTT. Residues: CASSPTGGSFNTGELFF. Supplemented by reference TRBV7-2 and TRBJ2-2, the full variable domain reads GAGVSQSPSNKVTEKGKDVELRCDPISGHTALYWYRQSLGQGLEFLIYFQGNSAPDKSGLPSDRFSAERTGGSVSTLTIQRTQQEDSAVYLCASSPTGGSFNTGELFFGEGSRLTVL.

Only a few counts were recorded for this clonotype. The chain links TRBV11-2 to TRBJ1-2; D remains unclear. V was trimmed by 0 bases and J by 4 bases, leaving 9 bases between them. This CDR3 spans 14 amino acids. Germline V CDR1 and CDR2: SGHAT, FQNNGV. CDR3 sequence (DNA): TGTGCCAGCAGCTTAGAGGGCAGAAGCTATGGCTACACCTTC. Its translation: CASSLEGRSYGYTF.

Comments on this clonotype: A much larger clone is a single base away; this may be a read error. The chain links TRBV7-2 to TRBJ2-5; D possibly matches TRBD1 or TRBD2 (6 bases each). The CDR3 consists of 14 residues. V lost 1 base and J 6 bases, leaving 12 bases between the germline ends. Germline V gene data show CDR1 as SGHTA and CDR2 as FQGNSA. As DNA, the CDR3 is TGTGCCAGCAGCTTAGAGATACGGGGGCAGACCCAGTACTTC. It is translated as CASSLEIRGQTQYF.

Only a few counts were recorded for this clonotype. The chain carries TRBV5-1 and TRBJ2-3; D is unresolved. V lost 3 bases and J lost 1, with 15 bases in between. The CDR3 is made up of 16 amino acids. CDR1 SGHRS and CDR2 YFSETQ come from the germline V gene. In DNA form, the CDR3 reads TGCGCCAGCAGCTCCTACTCCGGGTCGGGCACAGATACGCAGTATTTT. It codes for CASSSYSGSGTDTQYF.

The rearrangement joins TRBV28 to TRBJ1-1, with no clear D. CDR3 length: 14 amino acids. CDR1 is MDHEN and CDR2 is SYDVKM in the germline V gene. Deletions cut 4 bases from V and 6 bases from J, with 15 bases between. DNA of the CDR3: TGTGCCAGCAGTTACCGCGGGAGAGTCTCTGAAGCTTTCTTT. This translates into CASSYRGRVSEAFF.

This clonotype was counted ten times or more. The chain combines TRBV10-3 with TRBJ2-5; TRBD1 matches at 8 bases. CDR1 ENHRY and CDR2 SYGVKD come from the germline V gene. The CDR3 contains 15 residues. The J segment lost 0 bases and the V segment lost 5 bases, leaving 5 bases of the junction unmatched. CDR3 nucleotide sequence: TGTGCCATCAGTCCGGACAGGGTTAACCAAGAGACCCAGTACTTC. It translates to CAISPDRVNQETQYF.

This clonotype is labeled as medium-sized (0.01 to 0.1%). The CDR3 spells CSVLGDRAYEQYF. CDR3 DNA: TGCAGCGTTCTAGGGGACAGAGCCTACGAGCAGTACTTC. The rearrangement uses TRBV29-1 and TRBJ2-7, with TRBD1 matching over 7 bases. Germline CDR1 SQVTM, CDR2 ANQGSEA. This CDR3 contains 13 residues. Trimming cost V 5 bases and J 2 bases; bases outside gene matches: 6.

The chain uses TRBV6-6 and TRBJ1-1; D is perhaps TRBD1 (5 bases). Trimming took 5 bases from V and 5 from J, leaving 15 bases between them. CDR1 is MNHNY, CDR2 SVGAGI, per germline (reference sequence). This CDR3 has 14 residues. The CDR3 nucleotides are TGTGCCAGCAGTCTAGGAGGGGATCTGACTGAAGCTTTCTTT. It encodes CASSLGGDLTEAFF.

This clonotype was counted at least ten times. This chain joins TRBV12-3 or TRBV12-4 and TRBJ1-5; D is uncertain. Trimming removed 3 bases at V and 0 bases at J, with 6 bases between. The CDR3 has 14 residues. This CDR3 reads CASSFTDSNQPQHF. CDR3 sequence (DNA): TGTGCCAGCAGTTTCACAGATAGCAATCAGCCCCAGCATTTT.

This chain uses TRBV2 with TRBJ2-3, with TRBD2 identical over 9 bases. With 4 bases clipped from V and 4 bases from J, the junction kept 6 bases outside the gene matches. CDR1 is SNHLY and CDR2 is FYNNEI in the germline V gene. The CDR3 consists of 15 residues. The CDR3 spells CASSVAGGPPDTQYF. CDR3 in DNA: TGTGCCAGCAGTGTGGCGGGGGGGCCCCCAGATACGCAGTATTTT.

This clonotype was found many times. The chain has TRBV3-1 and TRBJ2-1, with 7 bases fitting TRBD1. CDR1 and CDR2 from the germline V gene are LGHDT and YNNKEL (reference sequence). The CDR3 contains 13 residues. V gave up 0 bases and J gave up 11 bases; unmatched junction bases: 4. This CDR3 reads CASSQDRQGQQFF. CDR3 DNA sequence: TGTGCCAGCAGCCAAGACCGACAGGGCCAGCAGTTCTTC.

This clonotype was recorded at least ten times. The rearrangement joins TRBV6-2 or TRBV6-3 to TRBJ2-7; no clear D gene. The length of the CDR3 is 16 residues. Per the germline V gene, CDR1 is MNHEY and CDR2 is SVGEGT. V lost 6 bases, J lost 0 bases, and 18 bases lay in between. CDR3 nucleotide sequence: TGTGCCAGCAGGCCAGCCCATAAGACGGCCTCCTACGAGCAGTACTTC. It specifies CASRPAHKTASYEQYF.